Shown below are 10 T cell receptor beta chains from a single sample sequenced in a study of blood T cell repertoires in COVID-19. Measured with immunoSEQ multiplex PCR; TCRdb has only the in-frame clones, and not every one. The repertoire has more than 85,000 clones, around 90% of them found once; the top ten carry 4.2%. Material: peripheral blood. The source of these receptors is a man in his late teens or twenties with acute or convalescent COVID-19.

CDR3 in amino acids: CSVTGGDEKLFF. CDR3 nucleotides: TGCAGCGTCACAGGGGGCGATGAAAAACTGTTTTTT. This chain uses TRBV29-1 with TRBJ1-4; TRBD1 matches 9 bases. Germline V lookup: CDR1 SQVTM, CDR2 ANQGSEA. This CDR3 has 12 amino acids. With V trimmed by 6 bases and J by 6 bases, 2 bases remained unmatched.

This clone was seen just once. The gene calls are TRBV29-1 and TRBJ1-4, with D possibly matching TRBD1 (6 bases). Germline V gives CDR1 SQVTM, CDR2 ANQGSEA. This CDR3 region has 13 residues. V was trimmed by 8 bases and J by 8 bases, leaving 18 bases between them. CDR3 in DNA: TGCAGCTTAGTTAAACAGGGAGGGGAAAAACTGTTTTTT. Translating it yields CSLVKQGGEKLFF.

In this sample, this clone turned up once. This rearrangement joins TRBV9 to TRBJ2-3; 11 nucleotides match TRBD2. J lost 2 bases, V lost 4 bases, and 3 bases had no gene match. CDR1 is SGDLS and CDR2 is YYNGEE in the germline V gene. This CDR3 spans 15 amino acids. The CDR3 DNA follows: TGTGCCAGCAGCCGACTAGCGGGACTCACAGATACGCAGTATTTT. As protein: CASSRLAGLTDTQYF.

The chain couples TRBV11-2 to TRBJ2-7; 11 bases align to TRBD2. Trimming at V came to 3 bases and at J to 2 bases, leaving 3 bases not matched to a gene. CDR3 size: 15 residues. Germline V gene data show CDR1 as SGHAT and CDR2 as FQNNGV. The DNA of the CDR3 is TGTGCCAGCAGCTTGAGACTAGCGGGGCCCTACGAGCAGTACTTC. Protein sequence: CASSLRLAGPYEQYF. Variable domain in full (rest from reference TRBV11-2 and TRBJ2-7): EAGVAQSPRYKIIEKRQSVAFWCNPISGHATLYWYQQILGQGPKLLIQFQNNGVVDDSQLPKDRFSAERLKGVDSTLKIQPAKLEDSAVYLCASSLRLAGPYEQYFGPGTRLTVT.

The chain has TRBV21-1 and TRBJ2-1; TRBD2 is the table's D call and was not checked against the DNA. TRBV21-1 is deemed a pseudogene. The CDR3 is 16 amino acids. CDR3 bases: TGTGCCAGCAGCGCCTGGACTAGCGGGAGCTGCAATGAGCAGTTCTTC. Its translation is CASSAWTSGSCNEQFF.

The chain carries TRBV4-1 and TRBJ1-1; D call uncertain. The CDR3 is 14 amino acids. V dropped 0 bases and J dropped 0 bases, with 5 bases sitting between them. CDR1 and CDR2 (germline): MGHRA, YSYEKL. DNA for the CDR3: TGCGCCAGCAGCCAAGAACAGTTGAACACTGAAGCTTTCTTT. Translation gives CASSQEQLNTEAFF.

The chain links TRBV7-9 to TRBJ1-5, with D hard to call. The length of the CDR3 is 14 residues. The V and J ends lost 5 bases and 0 bases respectively, with 8 bases between them. Germline V gives CDR1 SEHNR, CDR2 FQNEAQ (reference sequence). The CDR3 bases are TGTGCCAGCAGCCCAGACAATAGCAATCAGCCCCAGCATTTT. It yields the protein CASSPDNSNQPQHF.

The chain combines TRBV6-4 with TRBJ2-1; 11 nucleotides align to TRBD2. CDR1 and CDR2 from the germline V gene are MRHNA and SNTAGT. Trimming at V came to 3 bases and at J to 8 bases, leaving 3 bases not matched to a gene. This CDR3 has 14 amino acids. In DNA form, the CDR3 reads TGTGCCAGCAGTGATACTAGCGGGAGATATGAGCAGTTCTTC. Protein: CASSDTSGRYEQFF.

This clone was recorded once. This chain joins TRBV23-1 and TRBJ1-1; no clear D. TRBV23-1 belongs to the ORF category, with a function that is uncertain. The CDR3 consists of 14 residues. Between the trimmed V and J ends, which lost 4 bases and 4 bases, there was a span of 13 bases. The CDR3 DNA follows: TGCGCCAGCAGTCCTCGGTTGCTAGGCACTGAAGCTTTCTTT. Amino acid sequence: CASSPRLLGTEAFF.

This chain uses TRBV29-1 with TRBJ2-3; D might be TRBD2 (6 bases). The germline V gene encodes CDR1 SQVTM and CDR2 ANQGSEA. V lost 5 bases and J 0 bases, leaving 15 bases between the germline ends. This CDR3 spans 15 amino acids. The CDR3 loop is CSVSGLFPSTDTQYF. CDR3 sequence (DNA): TGCAGCGTTTCTGGACTATTTCCCAGCACAGATACGCAGTATTTT.